Presented here are 20 T cell receptor beta chains from one specimen sequenced in a study of blood T cell repertoires in COVID-19. Profiling relied on immunoSEQ multiplex PCR, and the TCRdb table lists in-frame clones only, not all of them. This sample has 150,000 or so clones, with about 88% found just once. Sequenced sample: peripheral blood. Source of these receptors: a man in his fifties or sixties with COVID-19, enrolled during active disease.

The gene calls are TRBV27 and TRBJ2-3, with D perhaps TRBD2 (6 bases). V lost 8 bases to trimming and J lost 2 bases, with 14 bases between them. The length of the CDR3 is 14 residues. Germline values: CDR1 MNHEY, CDR2 SMNVEV (reference sequence). The DNA of the CDR3 is TGTGCCAGCCAGAGCGGGTACCTCACAGATACGCAGTATTTT. This encodes CASQSGYLTDTQYF.

The chain has TRBV27 and TRBJ1-2; weak D call: TRBD1 (6 bases). Looked up from germline, CDR1 is MNHEY and CDR2 is SMNVEV (reference sequence). The CDR3 is 17 residues long. V was shortened by 1 base and J by 3 bases, with 18 bases between the two germline ends. The CDR3 sequence is CASSLYSGGAQDYGYTF. In DNA form, the CDR3 reads TGTGCCAGCAGTTTATATTCGGGGGGGGCGCAAGACTATGGCTACACCTTC.

CDR3 bases: TGTGCCAGCAGCTTACGACTATCCGGGACTAGCAGCCGGAGTGAGCAGTTCTTC. This codes for CASSLRLSGTSSRSEQFF. The chain employs TRBV7-9 and TRBJ2-1; 9 positions match TRBD2. V was clipped by 2 bases and J by 9 bases; unmatched bases: 17. Germline-derived CDR1 and CDR2 are SEHNR and FQNEAQ (reference sequence). The CDR3 length is 18 residues.

CDR3 coding DNA: TGTGCCAGCAGCTCCCAGTTGTGGACAGGGGATTTCTTT. The encoded protein is CASSSQLWTGDFF. The V and J genes are TRBV11-2 and TRBJ1-1, with 9 bases lining up with TRBD1. The CDR3 contains 13 residues. CDR1 and CDR2 (germline): SGHAT, FQNNGV. The V and J ends lost 4 bases and 13 bases, in that order; junction bases with no gene match: 10.

This chain joins TRBV28 and TRBJ2-5; 10 bases agree with TRBD1. The CDR3 consists of 16 residues. V dropped 2 bases and J dropped 6; count of bases not matched to a gene: 9. CDR1 is MDHEN and CDR2 is SYDVKM in the germline V gene. The CDR3 coding sequence is TGTGCCAGCAGTTTAAGCGGGACAGGGGCTGGAAAGACCCAGTACTTC. This translates into CASSLSGTGAGKTQYF.

This clone has only a few counts. J is TRBJ1-2 and V is TRBV9; D may be TRBD1 (5 bases). CDR3 length: 16 amino acids. Germline V gene lookup returns CDR1 SGDLS and CDR2 YYNGEE. V was trimmed by 3 bases and J by 4 bases, leaving 19 bases between them. The CDR3 bases are TGTGCCAGCAGCGCGAACACCGGGGGTGCTCTCTATGGCTACACCTTC. This codes for CASSANTGGALYGYTF.

V and J are TRBV28 and TRBJ1-2; TRBD1 is a possible D gene (6 bases). CDR3 length: 13 residues. Germline CDR1 reads MDHEN; CDR2 reads SYDVKM. Trimming took 3 bases from V and 4 from J, leaving 9 bases between them. CDR3 in DNA: TGTGCCAGCAGTTTGTCGGACAGCTATGGCTACACCTTC. Its translation: CASSLSDSYGYTF.

J is TRBJ1-5 and V is TRBV6-5; D gene uncertain. V was shortened by 8 bases and J by 1 base, with 6 bases between the two germline ends. The CDR3 covers 12 residues. Germline lookup yields CDR1 MNHEY and CDR2 SVGAGI. CDR3 DNA sequence: TGTGCCAGCTGTAGAAGCAATCAGCCCCAGCATTTT. This encodes CASCRSNQPQHF.

V gene TRBV24-1 combines with J gene TRBJ2-7; TRBD1 aligns across 7 bases. CDR3 length: 14 residues. Trimming at V came to 4 bases and at J to 3 bases, leaving 5 bases not matched to a gene. Germline CDR1 is KGHDR and CDR2 is SFDVKD. The CDR3 nucleotides read TGTGCCACCAGTGACGCGACAGGGCGCTACGAGCAGTACTTC. Amino acids: CATSDATGRYEQYF.

The rearrangement uses TRBV27 and TRBJ2-7, with TRBD2 matching 7 bases. Germline-derived CDR1 and CDR2 are MNHEY and SMNVEV (reference sequence). The CDR3 totals 16 residues. J lost 2 bases, V lost 6 bases, and 13 bases had no gene match. CDR3: CASSARSRDYPYEQYF. The CDR3 nucleotides read TGTGCCAGCAGCGCACGGAGCCGGGACTACCCCTACGAGCAGTACTTC.

The genes are TRBV19 and TRBJ2-7; 8 bases are shared with TRBD1. The germline gives CDR1 LNHDA, CDR2 SQIVND (reference sequence). CDR3 length: 15 residues. Trimming at V came to 4 bases and at J to 5 bases, leaving 10 bases not matched to a gene. CDR3 region: CASSTTYRGWDEQYF. CDR3 coding DNA: TGTGCCAGTAGTACGACGTACAGGGGGTGGGACGAGCAGTACTTC.

The V and J genes are TRBV5-4 and TRBJ2-1, with 8 positions matching TRBD2. The V and J ends lost 2 bases and 8 bases, in that order; junction bases with no gene match: 9. Germline CDR1 reads SGHNT; CDR2 reads YYREEE (reference sequence). CDR3 length equals 15 residues. The CDR3 DNA reads TGTGCCAGCAGCTTAAGCGGGAGCCCTTTCGATGAGCAGTTCTTC. Translated: CASSLSGSPFDEQFF.

This chain uses TRBV28 with TRBJ2-7; 8 bases line up with TRBD2. With 3 bases clipped from V and 9 bases from J, the junction kept 4 bases outside the gene matches. CDR3 length: 12 residues. Germline CDR1 MDHEN, CDR2 SYDVKM. The CDR3 DNA follows: TGTGCCAGCAGTTTTAGGGCGGGGGGGCAGTACTTC. Residues: CASSFRAGGQYF.

The CDR3 protein is CAISERGSIYGYTF. CDR3 nucleotides: TGTGCCATCAGTGAGCGGGGTAGCATCTATGGCTACACCTTC. The chain combines TRBV10-3 with TRBJ1-2; D unclear. The CDR3 has 14 residues. Germline V gives CDR1 ENHRY, CDR2 SYGVKD. Trimming pared 2 bases from V and 4 bases from J, leaving 11 bases between.

Notes on this clone: Other DNA sequences from this sample encode an identical CDR3 as well. The gene calls are TRBV6-5 and TRBJ2-7; no reliable D call. V was cut by 0 bases and J by 0 bases, with 9 bases left in between. Germline V gene sequence: CDR1 MNHEY, CDR2 SVGAGI. The CDR3 has 15 residues. The CDR3 nucleotides are TGTGCCAGCAGTTACTCGAAGACGGGCTCCTACGAGCAGTACTTC. Protein sequence: CASSYSKTGSYEQYF.

As to this clone: Other nucleotide sequences from this sample produce the same CDR3. The chain recombines TRBV5-1 with TRBJ2-3, with 10 bases matching TRBD1. The germline CDR1 and CDR2 sequences are SGHRS and YFSETQ. V lost 5 bases and J lost 4; bases outside the gene matches: 4. The CDR3 contains 14 residues. The CDR3 region is CASRTGTGADTQYF. In nucleotides, the CDR3 is TGCGCCAGCAGGACCGGGACAGGGGCAGATACGCAGTATTTT.

The CDR3 reads CASSLANWYQETQYF. Here the CDR3 DNA reads TGTGCCAGCAGCTTAGCGAACTGGTACCAAGAGACCCAGTACTTC. The rearrangement links TRBV7-2 to TRBJ2-5, with D unclear. This CDR3 has 15 amino acids. The ends were cut back, 0 bases at V and 0 bases at J, with 8 bases in the middle. From germline, CDR1 is SGHTA and CDR2 FQGNSA.

V and J are TRBV19 and TRBJ2-3; no reliable D call. CDR3 length: 13 amino acids. Trimming took 7 bases from V and 4 from J, leaving 12 bases between them. Germline CDR1 reads LNHDA; CDR2 reads SQIVND (reference sequence). The CDR3 spells CASTHSVADTQYF. CDR3 bases: TGTGCCAGTACCCATTCAGTTGCAGATACGCAGTATTTT.

The rearrangement uses TRBV5-1 and TRBJ2-1, with 14 bases aligning to TRBD2. The CDR3 is 16 residues long. The J segment lost 6 bases and the V segment lost 0 bases, leaving 2 bases of the junction unmatched. Germline V gene lookup returns CDR1 SGHRS and CDR2 YFSETQ. The CDR3 DNA sequence: TGCGCCAGCAGCTTGGGTGGGACTAGCGGGAGCAATGAGCAGTTCTTC. Translation: CASSLGGTSGSNEQFF.

This rearrangement joins TRBV2 to TRBJ1-6; D is ambiguous. The CDR3 runs 14 residues. V dropped 6 bases and J dropped 10 bases, with 16 bases sitting between them. Looked up from germline, CDR1 is SNHLY and CDR2 is FYNNEI. The DNA for the CDR3 is TGTGCCAGCAGGGACGGGAAGAGTCACTCACCCCTCCACTTT. Protein sequence: CASRDGKSHSPLHF.